The T cell receptor beta chain described here comes from a study of cytomegalovirus exposure and HLA in healthy donors. Vbeta (60) and Jbeta (13) primers were used in the PCR. Sequenced by immunoSEQ multiplex PCR; TCRdb stores in-frame clones only, minus some. This sample carries around 110,000 clones, with more than 3.5% going to the ten biggest clones. The CDR3 extends over 15 amino acids. Germline CDR1 and CDR2: SGHNT and YENEEA. This clonotype was sampled from a man aged 30 to 39 in good health and CMV-seronegative. Sequenced sample: PBMCs. The chain joins TRBV11-3 to TRBJ2-5; tentatively, D is TRBD1 (5 bases). Near its end, the DNA agrees better with TRBJ2-7, so the J call may be wrong. The CDR3 nucleotides are TGTGCCAGCAGCTTAGTTACAGGACCATCCTACGAGCAGTACTTC. Its protein product is CASSLVTGPSYEQYF.